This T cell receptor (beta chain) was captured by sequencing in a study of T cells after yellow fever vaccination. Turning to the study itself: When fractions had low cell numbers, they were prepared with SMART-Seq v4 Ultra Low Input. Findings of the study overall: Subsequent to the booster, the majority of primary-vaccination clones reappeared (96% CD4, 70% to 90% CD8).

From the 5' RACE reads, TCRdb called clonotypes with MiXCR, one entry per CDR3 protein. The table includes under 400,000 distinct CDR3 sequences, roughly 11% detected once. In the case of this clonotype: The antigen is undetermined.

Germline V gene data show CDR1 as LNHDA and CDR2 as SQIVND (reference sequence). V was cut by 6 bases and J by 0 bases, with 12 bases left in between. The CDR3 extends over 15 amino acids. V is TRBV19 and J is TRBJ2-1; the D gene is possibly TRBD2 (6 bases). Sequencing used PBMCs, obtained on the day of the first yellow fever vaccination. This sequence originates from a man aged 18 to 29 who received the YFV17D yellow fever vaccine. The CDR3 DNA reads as TGTGCCAGTAGACGGGAGTGGAGCTCCTACAATGAGCAGTTCTTC. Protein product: CASRREWSSYNEQFF.